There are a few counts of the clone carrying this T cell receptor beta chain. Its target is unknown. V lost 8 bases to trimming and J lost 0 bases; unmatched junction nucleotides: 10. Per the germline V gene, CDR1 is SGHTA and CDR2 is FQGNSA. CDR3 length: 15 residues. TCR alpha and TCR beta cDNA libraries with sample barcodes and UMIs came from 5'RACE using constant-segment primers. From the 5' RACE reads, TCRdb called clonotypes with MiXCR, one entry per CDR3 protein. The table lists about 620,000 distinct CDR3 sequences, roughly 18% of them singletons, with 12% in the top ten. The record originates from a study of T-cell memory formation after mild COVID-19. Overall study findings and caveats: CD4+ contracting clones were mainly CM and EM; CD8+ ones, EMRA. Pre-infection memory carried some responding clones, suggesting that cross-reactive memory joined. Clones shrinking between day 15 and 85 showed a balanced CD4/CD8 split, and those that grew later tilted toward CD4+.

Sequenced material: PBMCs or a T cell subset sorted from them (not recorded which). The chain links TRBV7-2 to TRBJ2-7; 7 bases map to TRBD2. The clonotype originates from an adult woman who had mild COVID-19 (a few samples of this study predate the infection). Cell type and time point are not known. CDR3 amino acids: CASSFGEGLSYEQYF. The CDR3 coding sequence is TGTGCCAGCTCGTTTGGGGAGGGCCTCTCCTACGAGCAGTACTTC.